This T cell receptor beta chain was retrieved from a study of control samples from healthy donors and cancer patients. Only one count was recorded for this clone. Sequencing used immunoSEQ multiplex PCR; TCRdb keeps in-frame clones, though not all of them. This repertoire shows around 80,000 clones, 90% to 95% found once; its top ten account for 15% to 20%. CDR3 size: 15 residues. Germline V CDR1 and CDR2: SGHAT, FQDESV (reference sequence). The V gene end was trimmed by 6 bases and the J gene end by 1 base; junction bases not matched to a gene: 6. The gene calls are TRBV11-1 and TRBJ2-7; TRBD2 aligns across 10 bases. Material for sequencing was blood. The source of this sequence is a man in his fifties in good health. This chain's CDR3 is CASSSMTSGSYEQYF. The CDR3 DNA sequence: TGTGCCAGCAGTTCGATGACTAGCGGGTCCTACGAGCAGTACTTC.